A selection of T cell receptor beta chains follows, all from one sample in a study of early T cells in non-severe SARS-CoV-2 infection. TCRdb reprocessed the 5' RACE reads via MiXCR and lists one record per CDR3 protein. This sample has 60,000 or so distinct CDR3 sequences, with 10% to 15% found just once. Sequenced material: whole blood, taken at baseline. These receptors were collected from an adult who was a healthcare worker with PCR-confirmed SARS-CoV-2 infection or an uninfected control (not recorded which). The CDR3 runs from the conserved cysteine through the conserved F or W. A D gene is named only where the DNA matches it firmly. Clone size, where shown, is once, few, many, or a class for clones that have expanded.

d_call	v_call	j_call	clone_size	cdr3_aa	cdr3_nt
TRBD2	TRBV28	TRBJ2-6	-	CASSTRAGAPGANVLTF	TGTGCCAGCAGTACACGAGCGGGGGCCCCCGGGGCCAACGTCCTGACTTTC
-	TRBV11-2	TRBJ2-3	-	CASSLVGADTQYF	TGTGCCAGCAGCTTGGTGGGCGCAGATACGCAGTATTTT
-	TRBV28	TRBJ2-1	few	CASSPLFGKEGSSYNEQFF	TGTGCCAGCAGTCCCCTATTTGGGAAGGAGGGGAGCTCCTACAATGAGCAGTTCTTC
-	TRBV24-1	TRBJ2-1	few	CATSDRGDASYNEQFF	TGTGCCACCAGTGACAGGGGTGACGCATCCTACAATGAGCAGTTCTTC
-	TRBV12-5	TRBJ2-5	few	CASGFLYLYQETQYF	TGTGCTAGTGGCTTCCTCTACCTGTACCAAGAGACCCAGTACTTC
TRBD2	TRBV6-6	TRBJ2-3	few	CASSYSSGGHTDTQYF	TGTGCCAGCAGTTACTCTAGCGGGGGCCACACAGATACGCAGTATTTT
-	TRBV28	TRBJ2-7	-	CASSLGGSFSYEQYF	TGTGCCAGCAGTTTAGGGGGCTCCTTCTCCTACGAGCAGTACTTC
-	TRBV11-2	TRBJ2-7	many	CASSSPTTGRLYEQYF	TGTGCCAGCAGCTCCCCTACAACGGGACGGCTCTACGAGCAGTACTTC
-	TRBV13	TRBJ2-7	-	CASSFLEGRYEQYF	TGTGCCAGCAGCTTCCTGGAGGGCCGCTACGAGCAGTACTTC
-	TRBV18	TRBJ1-5	-	CASSPSTGIVSNQPQHF	TGTGCCAGCTCACCGAGTACGGGGATCGTGAGCAATCAGCCCCAGCATTTT
TRBD2	TRBV6-2/TRBV6-3	TRBJ2-7	-	CASRGGLAGNEQYF	TGTGCCAGCCGAGGGGGACTAGCGGGGAACGAGCAGTACTTC
-	TRBV5-1	TRBJ1-3	few	CASSLKPDSGNTIYF	TGCGCCAGCAGCTTGAAACCTGACTCTGGAAACACCATATATTTT
TRBD1	TRBV14	TRBJ2-3	many	CASSQRQGGTDTQYF	TGTGCCAGCAGCCAAAGACAGGGGGGCACAGATACGCAGTATTTT